This is a list of T cell receptor beta chains from one sample in a study of response to subunit inactivated influenza vaccine. MiXCR, applied by TCRdb to the RT-PCR reads, yields one record per CDR3 protein. Here the sample spans 540,000 or so distinct CDR3 sequences, 10% to 15% being singletons. The material sequenced was PBMCs from blood, taken 40 to 50 days after vaccination. These receptors originate from a man aged 50 to 59 who received an inactivated influenza vaccine. CDR3s include the opening cysteine and the closing phenylalanine or tryptophan. The D gene is left open where the match is weak. Size is stated for part of the rows, as once, few or many counts, or as a class when the clone is expanded.

.,TRBV4-1,17,TRBJ2-1,.,CASSALLGISLRNEQFF,TGCGCCAGCAGCGCGTTGCTGGGGATCTCACTTAGAAATGAGCAGTTCTTC
.,TRBV29-1,10,TRBJ2-7,few,CSVGGTEQYF,TGCAGCGTTGGGGGTACCGAGCAGTACTTC
TRBD2,TRBV11-1,16,TRBJ2-1,few,CASSLLGLADYNEQFF,TGTGCCAGCAGCTTACTGGGACTAGCGGATTACAATGAGCAGTTCTTC
TRBD2,TRBV20-1,14,TRBJ2-1,many,CSARDPGLVLMKFF,TGCAGTGCTAGAGACCCGGGACTAGTACTAATGAAGTTCTTC
TRBD1,TRBV7-9,16,TRBJ2-1,.,CASSRDRAGTDNEQFF,TGTGCCAGCAGCAGAGACAGGGCGGGCACGGACAATGAGCAGTTCTTC
.,TRBV4-1,14,TRBJ2-5,few,CASSLRAVQETQYF,TGCGCCAGCAGCCTCCGGGCAGTCCAAGAGACCCAGTACTTC
.,TRBV10-3,16,TRBJ2-7,.,CAISENSGWDSYEQYF,TGTGCCATCAGTGAGAACTCGGGATGGGACTCCTACGAGCAGTACTTC
.,TRBV7-9,14,TRBJ2-5,.,CASITGVTQETQYF,TGTGCCAGCATCACCGGCGTAACACAAGAGACCCAGTACTTC
TRBD1,TRBV11-1,15,TRBJ2-2,.,CASSPRGFGTGELFF,TGTGCCAGCAGCCCCAGGGGGTTCGGCACCGGGGAGCTGTTTTTT
.,TRBV2,11,TRBJ1-4,once,CASSDREKLFF,TGTGCCAGCAGTGACCGAGAAAAACTGTTTTTT
.,TRBV6-1,13,TRBJ2-7,.,CASMMDGHYEQYF,TGTGCCAGCATGATGGACGGACACTACGAGCAGTACTTC
.,TRBV7-2,13,TRBJ2-7,few,CASRRPSSYEQYF,TGTGCCAGCAGGCGACCGAGCTCCTACGAGCAGTACTTC
.,TRBV6-5,15,TRBJ2-3,few,CASSYSGVGTDTQYF,TGTGCCAGCAGTTACTCAGGGGTTGGTACAGATACGCAGTATTTT
TRBD1,TRBV5-6,15,TRBJ2-7,.,CASSFSGQGFHEQYF,TGTGCCAGCAGCTTTAGCGGACAGGGATTTCACGAGCAGTACTTC
.,TRBV7-2,17,TRBJ2-3,few,CASSPLSRDSATDTQYF,TGTGCCAGCAGCCCGCTGAGCCGGGACTCCGCCACAGATACGCAGTATTTT
TRBD1,TRBV15,14,TRBJ2-5,.,CATSRRTGGETQYF,TGTGCCACCAGCAGACGGACAGGAGGAGAGACCCAGTACTTC
TRBD2,TRBV27,17,TRBJ2-3,.,CASSLFSGLGITDTQYF,TGTGCCAGCAGTTTATTTTCAGGACTAGGAATCACAGATACGCAGTATTTT
.,TRBV5-6,17,TRBJ2-3,few,CASSSTGVGLVTDTQYF,TGTGCCAGCAGCTCCACTGGAGTCGGACTGGTGACAGATACGCAGTATTTT
TRBD1,TRBV7-6,17,TRBJ2-7,few,CASRPGTGAGGFYEQYF,TGTGCCAGCAGGCCCGGGACAGGGGCCGGGGGCTTTTACGAGCAGTACTTC
.,TRBV5-1,13,TRBJ1-5,few,CASSLGIDQPQHF,TGCGCCAGCAGCTTGGGAATTGACCAGCCCCAGCATTTT
.,TRBV5-6,14,TRBJ2-5,few,CASSSGLIRETQYF,TGTGCCAGCAGCTCCGGACTGATACGGGAGACCCAGTACTTC
TRBD1,TRBV6-1,14,TRBJ1-5,few,CASRTRDRNQPQHF,TGTGCCAGCAGAACCCGGGACAGAAATCAGCCCCAGCATTTT
.,TRBV4-1,12,TRBJ1-2,few,CASSHREGGYTF,TGCGCCAGCAGCCATCGCGAGGGTGGCTACACCTTC
TRBD2,TRBV5-1,14,TRBJ2-3,many,CASEGGRQADTQYF,TGCGCCAGCGAGGGCGGGAGGCAGGCAGATACGCAGTATTTT
.,TRBV4-1,15,TRBJ2-7,once,CASSQAVAGSGEQYF,TGCGCCAGCAGCCAAGCGGTGGCAGGGTCGGGCGAGCAGTACTTC
TRBD2,TRBV6-2/TRBV6-3,13,TRBJ2-7,.,CASSYWEREGQYF,TGTGCCAGCAGTTACTGGGAGCGGGAAGGGCAGTACTTC
TRBD2,TRBV7-2,16,TRBJ2-1,.,CASSLAGTSGVNEQFF,TGTGCCAGCAGCTTAGCCGGGACTAGCGGAGTTAATGAGCAGTTCTTC
.,TRBV7-2,15,TRBJ1-2,.,CASSFTGTSEDGYTF,TGTGCCAGCAGCTTTACCGGGACGTCGGAGGATGGCTACACCTTC
.,TRBV5-4,14,TRBJ2-1,many,CASSHGVSYNEQFF,TGTGCCAGCAGCCACGGGGTATCCTACAATGAGCAGTTCTTC
TRBD2,TRBV5-1,16,TRBJ2-1,few,CASSWDQRGDYNEQFF,TGCGCCAGCAGCTGGGACCAGCGGGGGGACTACAATGAGCAGTTCTTC
.,TRBV7-9,11,TRBJ2-7,many,CASSFSYEQYF,TGTGCCAGCAGCTTCTCCTACGAGCAGTACTTC
.,TRBV11-2,11,TRBJ2-2,.,CASSSSWELFF,TGTGCCAGCAGCTCCTCTTGGGAGCTGTTTTTT
.,TRBV12-3/TRBV12-4,17,TRBJ2-4,.,CASSPLRGPGAKNIQYF,TGTGCCAGCAGTCCCCTAAGGGGCCCGGGGGCCAAAAACATTCAGTACTTC
.,TRBV29-1,16,TRBJ2-2,few,CSVSMVRGRRTGELFF,TGCAGCGTCTCGATGGTTCGGGGGCGGCGGACCGGGGAGCTGTTTTTT
.,TRBV7-9,12,TRBJ2-1,few,CASSLSNNEQFF,TGTGCCAGCAGCCTCTCGAACAATGAGCAGTTCTTC
.,TRBV10-2,13,TRBJ1-2,few,CASSERGVDGYTF,TGCGCCAGCAGTGAGCGTGGGGTTGATGGCTACACCTTC
.,TRBV4-3,14,TRBJ2-1,few,CASSQVDQGGEQFF,TGCGCCAGCAGCCAAGTAGATCAAGGCGGTGAGCAGTTCTTC
TRBD2,TRBV15,17,TRBJ2-3,few,CATSSSRLAGGTDTQYF,TGTGCCACCAGCAGCTCCAGACTAGCGGGAGGAACAGATACGCAGTATTTT
.,TRBV24-1,15,TRBJ1-2,.,CATSDPTPGAEGYTF,TGTGCCACCAGTGATCCAACCCCGGGCGCGGAGGGCTACACCTTC
TRBD2,TRBV3-1,16,TRBJ2-5,.,CASSQGWTSGGETQYF,TGTGCCAGCAGCCAAGGTTGGACTAGCGGGGGAGAGACCCAGTACTTC
.,TRBV29-1,17,TRBJ2-6,.,CSVGGRGASSGANVLTF,TGCAGCGTTGGAGGTAGAGGGGCCTCTTCTGGGGCCAACGTCCTGACTTTC
TRBD2,TRBV6-2/TRBV6-3,16,TRBJ2-1,.,CASSMRTSGNYNEQFF,TGTGCCAGCAGTATGAGGACTAGCGGGAACTACAATGAGCAGTTCTTC
.,TRBV7-8,16,TRBJ1-2,few,CASTIRGIGLPYGYTF,TGTGCCAGCACCATCCGGGGTATCGGGCTCCCCTATGGCTACACCTTC
TRBD2,TRBV20-1,11,TRBJ2-1,few,CSARSGGEQFF,TGCAGTGCTAGATCGGGGGGTGAGCAGTTCTTC
.,TRBV4-3,11,TRBJ2-1,few,CASSRANEQFF,TGCGCCAGCAGCCGGGCGAATGAGCAGTTCTTC
TRBD1,TRBV5-1,14,TRBJ1-2,few,CASSFPDRGRGYTF,TGCGCCAGCAGCTTCCCCGACAGGGGCCGTGGCTACACCTTC
.,TRBV12-3/TRBV12-4,14,TRBJ1-4,few,CASTIGSPNEKLFF,TGTGCCAGCACCATTGGGAGTCCTAATGAAAAACTGTTTTTT
TRBD1,TRBV4-1,13,TRBJ1-5,.,CASSPLGQAPQHF,TGCGCCAGCAGCCCCCTCGGACAGGCTCCCCAGCATTTT
.,TRBV28,15,TRBJ2-1,few,CASSLFFREVGEQFF,TGTGCCAGCAGTTTATTTTTCAGGGAGGTGGGTGAGCAGTTCTTC
TRBD1,TRBV6-4,16,TRBJ2-7,.,CASSDLWDRGPYEQYF,TGTGCCAGCAGTGACTTATGGGACAGGGGGCCCTACGAGCAGTACTTC